The rows below give T cell receptor beta chains drawn from one sample of a study of blood T cell repertoires in COVID-19. Assay used: immunoSEQ multiplex PCR; TCRdb lists only in-frame clones, some missing. The profile covers some 350,000 clones, with roughly nine tenths appearing a single time and approximately 3% taken by the ten largest. The sequenced material came from peripheral blood. Receptors were obtained from a woman in her thirties with COVID-19, enrolled during active disease. Each CDR3 is given with its conserved first and last residue. D genes are given only for firm matches. Clone size, where shown, is once, few, many, or a class for clones that have expanded.

TRBV18	16	TRBD2	NA	TRBJ2-5	CASSPGSGRSQETQYF	TGTGCCAGCTCACCGGGCAGCGGGAGGAGTCAAGAGACCCAGTACTTC
TRBV29-1	12	NA	NA	TRBJ1-2	CSVENSFYGYTF	TGCAGCGTTGAAAACAGCTTCTATGGCTACACCTTC
TRBV11-3	14	TRBD2	NA	TRBJ2-3	CASSRTSVADTQYF	TGTGCCAGCAGCCGGACTAGCGTGGCAGATACGCAGTATTTT
TRBV29-1	15	TRBD1	NA	TRBJ1-1	CSARQGARGNTEAFF	TGCAGCGCCAGACAGGGGGCCCGGGGGAACACTGAAGCTTTCTTT
TRBV7-2	13	NA	NA	TRBJ1-5	CASSVSGNQPQHF	TGTGCCAGCAGCGTGTCAGGCAATCAGCCCCAGCATTTT
TRBV6-5	14	TRBD2	NA	TRBJ2-7	CASSRSGGFYEQYF	TGTGCCAGCAGTAGAAGCGGGGGATTCTACGAGCAGTACTTC
TRBV29-1	14	NA	NA	TRBJ1-2	CSVTSGTTNYGYTF	TGCAGCGTTACCTCGGGGACAACTAACTATGGCTACACCTTC
TRBV18	17	TRBD1	NA	TRBJ1-2	CASSLQRRTGNTDGYTF	TGTGCCAGCTCACTACAACGCAGGACAGGGAATACGGATGGCTACACCTTC
TRBV9	13	TRBD1	NA	TRBJ1-1	CASRDTGGTEAFF	TGTGCCAGCAGGGACACAGGGGGCACTGAAGCTTTCTTT
TRBV6-5	16	TRBD1	NA	TRBJ1-5	CASSYSPTGRGGPQHF	TGTGCCAGCAGTTACTCGCCGACAGGGCGTGGGGGGCCCCAGCATTTT
TRBV30	11	NA	NA	TRBJ1-2	CAAGRRRGYTF	TGTGCCGCCGGGAGGAGGAGGGGCTACACCTTC
TRBV6-5	15	NA	NA	TRBJ1-2	CASSLRVSTNYGYTF	TGTGCCAGCAGTCTCAGGGTTTCCACTAACTATGGCTACACCTTC
TRBV20-1	15	NA	NA	TRBJ2-2	CSASSGQVNTGELFF	TGCAGTGCTAGTAGCGGACAGGTGAACACCGGGGAGCTGTTTTTT
TRBV6-5	13	NA	NA	TRBJ1-2	CASSRGAEGGYTF	TGTGCCAGCAGCCGGGGTGCGGAAGGAGGCTACACCTTC
TRBV5-1	14	NA	NA	TRBJ1-4	CASSPDSTAEKLFF	TGCGCCAGCAGCCCCGACAGTACTGCTGAAAAACTGTTTTTT
TRBV18	15	TRBD1	NA	TRBJ2-1	CASSPPDRRYNEQFF	TGTGCCAGCTCACCCCCGGACAGGCGATACAATGAGCAGTTCTTC
TRBV5-1	17	TRBD2	NA	TRBJ2-3	CASSFLGTSEVTDTQYF	TGCGCCAGCAGCTTCCTCGGGACTAGCGAAGTCACAGATACGCAGTATTTT
TRBV7-2	17	TRBD1	NA	TRBJ1-5	CASSLVGDSLGNQPQHF	TGTGCCAGCAGCTTAGTCGGGGACAGCCTTGGCAATCAGCCCCAGCATTTT
TRBV6-1	15	TRBD1	NA	TRBJ1-2	CASSEAGGANYGYTF	TGTGCCAGCAGTGAGGCAGGGGGCGCCAACTATGGCTACACCTTC
TRBV3-1/TRBV3-2	15	NA	NA	TRBJ1-4	CASSRLRGQDEKLFF	TGTGCCAGCAGCCGATTGCGGGGGCAGGATGAAAAACTGTTTTTT
TRBV21-1	18	NA	NA	TRBJ2-5	CASSKFGTRGSPGETQYF	TGTGCCAGCAGCAAATTCGGAACCAGGGGGTCCCCAGGGGAGACCCAGTACTTC
TRBV27	17	TRBD2	NA	TRBJ2-3	CASSLGRGLAIGDTQYF	TGTGCCAGCAGTTTAGGACGGGGACTAGCGATTGGGGATACGCAGTATTTT
TRBV9	13	NA	once	TRBJ1-5	CASSQGSQQPQHF	TGTGCCAGCAGTCAGGGTTCTCAGCAGCCCCAGCATTTT
TRBV2	14	NA	NA	TRBJ2-2	CASTKDYNTGELFF	TGTGCCAGCACAAAGGACTATAACACCGGGGAGCTGTTTTTT
TRBV27	14	TRBD1	NA	TRBJ2-7	CASSSGTGSFKQYF	TGTGCCAGCAGTTCCGGGACAGGGAGTTTTAAGCAGTACTTC
TRBV25-1	16	NA	NA	TRBJ1-3	CASSEYIRTPGNTIYF	TGTGCCAGCAGTGAATATATCCGGACACCTGGAAACACCATATATTTT
TRBV2	17	TRBD1	NA	TRBJ2-1	CASSTRRQGATLNEQFF	TGTGCCAGCAGTACGCGGCGGCAGGGGGCAACCCTCAATGAGCAGTTCTTC
TRBV20-1	13	TRBD1	NA	TRBJ1-1	CSATDRGKPEAFF	TGCAGTGCTACTGACAGGGGAAAGCCTGAAGCTTTCTTT
TRBV7-2	15	NA	NA	TRBJ2-7	CASSFSRTVPYEQYF	TGTGCCAGCAGCTTTTCTAGGACAGTTCCGTACGAGCAGTACTTC
TRBV5-4	19	TRBD2	NA	TRBJ2-3	CASSHPGTSGSGGTDTQYF	TGTGCCAGCAGCCACCCTGGGACTAGCGGGAGCGGTGGCACAGATACGCAGTATTTT
TRBV6-2/TRBV6-3	15	TRBD1	NA	TRBJ1-5	CASSRDRGSNQPQHF	TGTGCCAGCAGCCGGGACAGGGGCAGCAATCAGCCCCAGCATTTT
TRBV3-1/TRBV3-2	16	TRBD1	few	TRBJ1-6	CASSQTTGSYNSPLHF	TGTGCCAGCAGCCAAACGACAGGGAGTTATAATTCACCCCTCCACTTT
TRBV28	11	NA	NA	TRBJ1-1	CASSSNTEAFF	TGTGCCAGCAGCTCTAACACTGAAGCTTTCTTT
TRBV11-2	17	TRBD1	once	TRBJ1-1	CAISNVTGGDSYTEAFF	TGTGCCATCTCGAACGTAACAGGGGGGGATTCGTACACTGAAGCTTTCTTT
TRBV10-1	14	TRBD1	few	TRBJ1-2	CASSDGRGARGYTF	TGCGCCAGCAGTGATGGCAGGGGGGCGAGAGGCTACACCTTC
TRBV10-2	12	NA	NA	TRBJ1-5	CASWTANQPQHF	TGCGCCAGCTGGACAGCCAATCAGCCCCAGCATTTT
TRBV5-1	15	TRBD1	once	TRBJ2-1	CASSFFGTGGDEQFF	TGCGCCAGCAGCTTTTTTGGGACAGGGGGTGATGAGCAGTTCTTC
TRBV6-6	13	NA	NA	TRBJ1-1	CASTLTGNTEAFF	TGTGCCAGCACCTTGACAGGGAACACTGAAGCTTTCTTT
TRBV28	15	NA	many	TRBJ2-1	CASSLHSSSYNEQFF	TGTGCCAGCAGTTTACACTCGAGCTCCTACAATGAGCAGTTCTTC
TRBV5-1	15	TRBD1	NA	TRBJ1-3	CASRGQGLGGNTIYF	TGCGCCAGCAGAGGACAGGGATTAGGTGGAAACACCATATATTTT
TRBV4-3	17	NA	NA	TRBJ1-1	CASSQDGGNHRTGKAFF	TGCGCCAGCAGCCAAGATGGAGGGAATCACCGAACGGGGAAAGCTTTCTTT
TRBV28	15	TRBD1	NA	TRBJ1-1	CASSPLTGVNTEAFF	TGTGCCAGCAGTCCCCTGACAGGGGTGAACACTGAAGCTTTCTTT
TRBV18	14	NA	NA	TRBJ1-4	CASSRGQDNEKLFF	TGTGCCAGCTCACGGGGGCAAGATAATGAAAAACTGTTTTTT
TRBV19	14	TRBD1	NA	TRBJ1-6	CAGGDSSYNSPLHF	TGTGCCGGCGGGGACAGCTCCTATAATTCACCCCTCCACTTT
TRBV5-4	16	NA	NA	TRBJ2-3	CASSWKLGGPTDTQYF	TGTGCCAGCAGCTGGAAGTTAGGGGGTCCCACAGATACGCAGTATTTT
TRBV4-3	17	TRBD2	NA	TRBJ2-1	CASSPDLSGGAWVEQFF	TGCGCCAGCAGCCCGGACCTTAGCGGGGGGGCCTGGGTTGAGCAGTTCTTC
TRBV24-1	14	NA	NA	TRBJ1-6	CATSSGQYNSPLHF	TGTGCCACCAGTTCGGGACAATATAATTCACCCCTCCACTTT
TRBV19	15	TRBD2	NA	TRBJ2-1	CASSIWREKGNEQFF	TGTGCCAGTAGTATTTGGCGGGAGAAAGGGAATGAGCAGTTCTTC
TRBV4-3	17	TRBD2	NA	TRBJ2-3	CASSQVVSASGTDTQYF	TGCGCCAGCAGCCAAGTAGTCTCGGCTAGCGGTACAGATACGCAGTATTTT
TRBV5-4	15	TRBD1	NA	TRBJ1-4	CASSRGQGLNEKLFF	TGTGCCAGCAGCCGGGGACAGGGGTTGAATGAAAAACTGTTTTTT
TRBV5-4	15	TRBD2	NA	TRBJ2-5	CASSSRLAEQETQYF	TGTGCCAGCAGCTCCAGACTAGCGGAACAAGAGACCCAGTACTTC
TRBV5-4	15	NA	NA	TRBJ1-3	CASSLMQGTGNTIYF	TGTGCCAGCAGCTTGATGCAGGGGACTGGAAACACCATATATTTT
TRBV27	14	TRBD1	once	TRBJ2-7	CASSWDRGSYEQYF	TGTGCCAGCAGTTGGGACAGGGGCTCCTACGAGCAGTACTTC
TRBV5-1	15	NA	few	TRBJ1-2	CASSGGGGRGYGYTF	TGCGCCAGCAGCGGCGGTGGAGGGAGAGGGTATGGCTACACCTTC